The sequence of this TCR beta chain was determined in a study of T cells in tuberculosis. Across the study: Blood was taken before or within 7 days of anti-tuberculosis therapy.

The CDR3 has 13 residues. Germline loops: CDR1 SNHLY, CDR2 FYNNEI. Deletions cut 7 bases from V and 4 bases from J, with 13 bases between. The protocol was immunoSEQ multiplex PCR, while the TCRdb copy is restricted to in-frame clones and leaves out a portion. This sample has fewer than 55,000 clones; 90% to 95% occur once, and the top ten carry more than 1.4%. Time point denoted: new active TB diagnosis, blood taken before or within 7 days of starting treatment. The rearrangement joins TRBV2 to TRBJ1-2, with D possibly TRBD1 on 5 matching bases. The sample was PBMCs, taken at tuberculosis diagnosis. The origin of this receptor is an adult with tuberculosis. CDR3 region: CASTARGFYGYTF. CDR3 nucleotides: TGTGCCAGCACCGCCCGGGGGTTCTATGGCTACACCTTC.